A selection of T cell receptor beta chains follows, all from one sample in a study of T cells in Graves' hyperthyroidism and ophthalmopathy. Each CDR3 protein gets one entry after TCRdb re-called the multiplex PCR reads with MiXCR. Among around 300,000 distinct CDR3 sequences listed, less than 20% were seen once. The sample was blood. Every receptor here comes from a man aged 45-60 years with Graves' ophthalmopathy. CDR3s include the opening cysteine and the closing phenylalanine or tryptophan. D genes are given only for firm matches. For some rows the clone size is stated as once, few or many, or as a class when expanded; others skip it.

CDR3nt	CDR3aa	d_gene	j_gene	abundance	v_gene
TGTGCCGGAGACAGCCAACTTAGTTATGGCTACACCTTC	CAGDSQLSYGYTF	NA	TRBJ1-2	few	TRBV7-9
TGTGCCAGCAGCTTAGTCGCTGACTATGGCTACACCTTC	CASSLVADYGYTF	NA	TRBJ1-2	NA	TRBV7-3
TGTGCCAGCTCAAAATCCGGGACTAGCGGGCAAGCCTACGAGCAGTACTTC	CASSKSGTSGQAYEQYF	TRBD2	TRBJ2-7	NA	TRBV5-6
TGTGCCAGCATCATCATCTCACCCGGGATTTATGGCTACACCTTC	CASIIISPGIYGYTF	NA	TRBJ1-2	NA	TRBV11-2
TGCAGTGCTACCTGGGGGGCGGAGGAGACCCAGTACTTC	CSATWGAEETQYF	NA	TRBJ2-5	few	TRBV20-1
TGCAGTGCTAGAGGGGACAGGGGGAGCGGCTACACCTTC	CSARGDRGSGYTF	TRBD1	TRBJ1-2	few	TRBV20-1
TGTGCCAGCAGTCCTGCCCAAAACTATGGCTACACCTTC	CASSPAQNYGYTF	NA	TRBJ1-2	many	TRBV12-3/TRBV12-4
TGTGCCAGCAGCTTAGTGGGGACCAAAAACTACGAGCGGTACTTC	CASSLVGTKNYERYF	NA	TRBJ2-7	NA	TRBV7-2
TGTGCCAGCAGTGTTAGCCGTTCGGATGGCTACACCTTC	CASSVSRSDGYTF	NA	TRBJ1-2	NA	TRBV2
TGTGCCAGCAGTTTTCGGCCCGGACAGGGGGCCTCGAACACTGAAGCTTTCTTT	CASSFRPGQGASNTEAFF	TRBD1	TRBJ1-1	many	TRBV27
TGTGCCAGCAGTTTATCGTCAGGGTTAGGGGAGCTGTTTTTT	CASSLSSGLGELFF	NA	TRBJ2-2	NA	TRBV27
TGCAGCGTTGAAGGACCGAGGAACGAGCAGTACTTC	CSVEGPRNEQYF	NA	TRBJ2-7	many	TRBV29-1